This is a list of T cell receptor beta chains from one sample in a study of shared clonotypes between healthy human individuals. Assay: immunoSEQ multiplex PCR; the TCRdb copy retains only in-frame clones and omits some. The sample consists of 950,000 to 1,200,000 clones, roughly 80% of them appearing once. Sequencing was performed on memory CD4+ T cells from PBMCs. The source is a man aged 18-30 years in good health. Some clones in this sample may be carry-over from other donors' samples. Both conserved end residues are part of each CDR3. D genes are given only for firm matches. Size is stated for part of the rows, as once, few or many counts, or as a class when the clone is expanded.

d_gene	abundance	v_gene	j_gene	CDR3aa	CDR3nt
-	-	TRBV9	TRBJ2-3	CASSVDLTDTQYF	TGTGCCAGCAGCGTAGATCTCACAGATACGCAGTATTTT
-	-	TRBV4-1	TRBJ1-2	CASSPVRGNYGYTF	TGCGCCAGCAGCCCAGTCCGTGGGAACTATGGCTACACCTTC
-	-	TRBV9	TRBJ2-1	CASSVAGVYNEQFF	TGTGCCAGCAGCGTAGCGGGAGTCTACAATGAGCAGTTCTTC
-	-	TRBV6-1	TRBJ2-1	CASSFTGGNEQFF	TGTGCCAGCAGTTTCACGGGTGGCAATGAGCAGTTCTTC
-	-	TRBV9	TRBJ2-4	CPTPLAKNIQYF	TGTCCTACCCCTTTAGCCAAAAACATTCAGTACTTC
-	-	TRBV9	TRBJ2-6	CASSGRPTLSSGANVLTF	TGTGCCAGCAGCGGAAGACCGACTTTAAGCTCTGGGGCCAACGTCCTGACTTTC
TRBD1	-	TRBV6-1	TRBJ1-5	CASSGQGGNQPQHF	TGTGCCAGCAGTGGGCAGGGGGGCAATCAGCCCCAGCATTTT
-	many	TRBV28	TRBJ1-2	CASSSGTVAWGYTF	TGTGCCAGCAGTTCAGGGACGGTGGCCTGGGGCTACACCTTC
-	-	TRBV7-9	TRBJ2-3	CASSYQTGLPTDTQYF	TGTGCCAGCAGTTATCAGACGGGACTCCCCACAGATACGCAGTATTTT
-	-	TRBV7-9	TRBJ2-1	CASSRGQSSYNEQFF	TGTGCCAGCAGCCGTGGACAGTCATCCTACAATGAGCAGTTCTTC
-	-	TRBV11-3	TRBJ1-1	CASSYNLNTEAFF	TGTGCCAGCAGCTATAATCTGAACACTGAAGCTTTCTTT
TRBD1	-	TRBV29-1	TRBJ1-2	CSVDTGGGGYTF	TGCAGCGTTGACACAGGGGGCGGCGGCTACACCTTC
-	-	TRBV28	TRBJ1-1	CASNPQRAEAFF	TGTGCCAGCAATCCCCAGCGGGCTGAAGCTTTCTTT
TRBD1	few	TRBV7-2	TRBJ2-7	CASSSGQGFYEQYF	TGTGCCAGCAGCTCGGGACAGGGTTTCTACGAGCAGTACTTC
-	once	TRBV18	TRBJ2-1	CASSPSVAPYNEQFF	TGTGCCAGCTCACCATCGGTAGCGCCTTACAATGAGCAGTTCTTC
TRBD2	-	TRBV5-4	TRBJ2-6	CAGGLAGRPGANVLTF	TGTGCCGGGGGACTAGCGGGACGTCCTGGGGCCAACGTCCTGACTTTC
-	few	TRBV28	TRBJ2-2	CASSLGYGELFF	TGTGCCAGCAGTTTAGGGTACGGGGAGCTGTTTTTT
-	-	TRBV29-1	TRBJ1-2	CSVERQGSGYTF	TGCAGCGTTGAAAGGCAGGGGAGTGGCTACACCTTC
-	-	TRBV2	TRBJ1-2	CASSVLQNPGLDGYTF	TGTGCCAGCAGTGTCCTGCAGAACCCAGGTCTAGATGGCTACACCTTC
-	-	TRBV4-2	TRBJ2-3	CASSRAGTPQYF	TGTGCCAGCAGCCGAGCCGGGACTCCGCAGTATTTT
-	-	TRBV6-1	TRBJ2-7	CASRSGALRTYEQYF	TGTGCCAGCAGGTCGGGGGCCCTTCGGACCTACGAGCAGTACTTC
-	-	TRBV2	TRBJ2-1	CASSGTRGNEQFF	TGTGCCAGCAGTGGTACTAGAGGGAATGAGCAGTTCTTC
-	-	TRBV5-8	TRBJ2-1	CASRYAGAGVNEQFF	TGTGCCAGCAGATACGCTGGGGCTGGGGTCAATGAGCAGTTCTTC
-	-	TRBV10-3	TRBJ1-2	CAISGNGRLGYTF	TGTGCCATCAGTGGGAACGGCCGGCTAGGCTACACCTTC
-	-	TRBV5-4	TRBJ2-2	CASSPVVGELFF	TGTGCCAGCAGCCCCGTTGTCGGGGAGCTGTTTTTT
-	-	TRBV4-1	TRBJ1-3	CASSQVSPGNTIYF	TGCGCCAGCAGCCAAGTCAGTCCGGGAAACACCATATATTTT
TRBD1	-	TRBV18	TRBJ2-6	CASSPSGQLRLGGANVLTF	TGTGCCAGCTCACCTTCGGGACAGTTACGTTTGGGAGGGGCCAACGTCCTGACTTTC
TRBD1	few	TRBV11-2	TRBJ2-6	CASSLDWRQGRANVLTF	TGTGCCAGCAGCTTAGATTGGAGACAGGGGAGGGCCAACGTCCTGACTTTC
-	-	TRBV18	TRBJ1-1	CASLTGNTEAFF	TGTGCCAGCCTCACGGGGAACACTGAAGCTTTCTTT
-	-	TRBV4-1	TRBJ2-3	CASSQWANENTQYF	TGCGCCAGCAGCCAGTGGGCCAATGAGAATACGCAGTATTTT
-	-	TRBV28	TRBJ2-5	CASTIRGGETQYF	TGTGCCAGCACAATCCGTGGGGGAGAGACCCAGTACTTC
-	-	TRBV4-1	TRBJ1-2	CASSQAQDPNYGYTF	TGCGCCAGCAGCCAAGCGCAGGACCCGAACTATGGCTACACCTTC
-	-	TRBV7-2	TRBJ1-5	CASSSYGGDQPQHF	TGTGCCAGCAGCTCCTACGGCGGGGATCAGCCCCAGCATTTT
-	few	TRBV7-8	TRBJ1-1	CASSLARVRRTEAFF	TGTGCCAGCAGCTTAGCGCGAGTTAGACGGACTGAAGCTTTCTTT
-	-	TRBV5-1	TRBJ1-1	CASSLAVSTEAFF	TGCGCCAGCAGCTTGGCCGTCAGCACTGAAGCTTTCTTT
TRBD2	-	TRBV7-3	TRBJ2-3	CASSLSGTTRGDTQYF	TGTGCCAGCAGCCTTAGCGGGACTACCCGTGGAGATACGCAGTATTTT
TRBD1	-	TRBV7-2	TRBJ2-7	CASSLGTAREQYF	TGTGCCAGCAGCTTGGGGACAGCCCGGGAGCAGTACTTC
-	-	TRBV4-1	TRBJ2-1	CASSQHSTRSEQFF	TGCGCCAGCAGCCAACATAGCACCAGGTCTGAGCAGTTCTTC
-	-	TRBV6-5	TRBJ2-7	CASSYSKRQGKEQYF	TGTGCCAGCAGTTACTCGAAGCGTCAGGGGAAGGAGCAGTACTTC
TRBD1	-	TRBV5-1	TRBJ2-2	CASSQLTGTGGTGELFF	TGCGCCAGCAGCCAATTGACCGGGACAGGGGGCACCGGGGAGCTGTTTTTT
-	once	TRBV4-1	TRBJ2-5	CASSSTEEETQYF	TGCGCCAGCAGCTCGACAGAGGAAGAGACCCAGTACTTC
-	few	TRBV7-3	TRBJ2-4	CASSSHPIGGGKNIQYF	TGTGCCAGCAGCTCCCACCCCATTGGGGGCGGAAAAAACATTCAGTACTTC
-	many	TRBV11-3	TRBJ2-2	CASSFSTGELFF	TGTGCCAGCAGCTTCTCAACCGGGGAGCTGTTTTTT
TRBD1	few	TRBV7-9	TRBJ1-4	CASSQGQGKTNEKLFF	TGTGCCAGCAGCCAGGGACAGGGTAAAACTAATGAAAAACTGTTTTTT
-	-	TRBV10-3	TRBJ2-2	CATTRGDTGELFF	TGTGCCACCACCAGGGGGGACACCGGGGAGCTGTTTTTT
-	-	TRBV10-2	TRBJ1-2	CASSGGRGWEGYTF	TGCGCCAGCAGCGGAGGCCGGGGATGGGAGGGCTACACCTTC
TRBD1	-	TRBV27	TRBJ2-7	CASSLWGQGTYEQYF	TGTGCCAGCAGTTTATGGGGACAGGGGACCTACGAGCAGTACTTC
-	-	TRBV6-1	TRBJ1-2	CASSGEGHRNYGYTF	TGTGCCAGCAGTGGCGAGGGACATCGGAACTATGGCTACACCTTC
TRBD1	-	TRBV5-1	TRBJ2-1	CASSLGGTGVGEQFF	TGCGCCAGCAGCTTGGGCGGGACAGGGGTTGGGGAGCAGTTCTTC
-	once	TRBV7-9	TRBJ1-6	CASSLESNSPLHF	TGTGCCAGCAGCTTGGAGAGTAATTCACCCCTCCACTTT
-	-	TRBV7-6	TRBJ2-3	CASSLRLDSMGTDTQYF	TGTGCCAGCAGCTTAAGACTTGATTCAATGGGCACAGATACGCAGTATTTT
-	once	TRBV27	TRBJ1-5	CASSFWGLGQPQHF	TGTGCCAGCAGTTTTTGGGGGCTGGGACAGCCCCAGCATTTT
TRBD1	-	TRBV18	TRBJ1-2	CASSPSTGGDGYTF	TGTGCCAGCTCACCGTCGACAGGGGGCGACGGCTACACCTTC
TRBD1	-	TRBV4-3	TRBJ1-2	CASSQDWGTGANYGYTF	TGCGCCAGCAGCCAAGATTGGGGGACAGGGGCGAACTATGGCTACACCTTC
TRBD2	-	TRBV7-9	TRBJ2-7	CASSLSGSSYEQYF	TGTGCCAGCAGCCTTAGCGGGAGCTCCTACGAGCAGTACTTC
TRBD1	-	TRBV7-8	TRBJ2-5	CASSLSTGTGGAGAESQYF	TGTGCCAGCAGCTTATCTACCGGGACAGGGGGCGCAGGGGCGGAGAGCCAGTACTTC
TRBD1	-	TRBV12-5	TRBJ1-5	CASGPSRGEKPQHF	TGTGCTAGTGGTCCCTCCAGGGGGGAAAAGCCCCAGCATTTT
-	-	TRBV13	TRBJ1-3	CASSPSGVTGNTIYF	TGTGCCAGCAGCCCGAGCGGGGTAACGGGAAACACCATATATTTT
-	-	TRBV7-3	TRBJ2-7	CASSTYAGYEQYF	TGTGCCAGCAGCACTTACGCCGGCTACGAGCAGTACTTC
-	few	TRBV14	TRBJ1-4	CASSQLSLNEKLFF	TGTGCCAGCAGCCAATTATCCCTAAATGAAAAACTGTTTTTT